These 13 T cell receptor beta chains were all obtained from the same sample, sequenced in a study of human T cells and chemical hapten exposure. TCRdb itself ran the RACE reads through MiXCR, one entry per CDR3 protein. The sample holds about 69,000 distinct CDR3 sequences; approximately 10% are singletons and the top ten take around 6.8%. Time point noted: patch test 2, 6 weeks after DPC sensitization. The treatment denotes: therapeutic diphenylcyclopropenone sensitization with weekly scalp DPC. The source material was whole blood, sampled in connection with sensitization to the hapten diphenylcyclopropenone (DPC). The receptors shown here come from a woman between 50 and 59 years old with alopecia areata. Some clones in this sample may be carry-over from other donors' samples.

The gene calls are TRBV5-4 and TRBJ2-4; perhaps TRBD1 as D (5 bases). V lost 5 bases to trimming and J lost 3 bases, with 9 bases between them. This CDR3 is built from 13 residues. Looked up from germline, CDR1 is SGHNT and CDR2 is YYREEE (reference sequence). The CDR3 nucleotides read TGTGCCAGCAGTTACGACAGCAAAAACATTCAGTACTTC. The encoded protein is CASSYDSKNIQYF.

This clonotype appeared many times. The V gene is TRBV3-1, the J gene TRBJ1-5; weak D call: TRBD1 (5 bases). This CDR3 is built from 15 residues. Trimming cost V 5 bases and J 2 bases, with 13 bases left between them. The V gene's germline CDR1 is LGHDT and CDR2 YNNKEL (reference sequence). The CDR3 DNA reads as TGTGCCAGCAGCGACAGAGGGGTCGGCAATCAGCCCCAGCATTTT. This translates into CASSDRGVGNQPQHF.

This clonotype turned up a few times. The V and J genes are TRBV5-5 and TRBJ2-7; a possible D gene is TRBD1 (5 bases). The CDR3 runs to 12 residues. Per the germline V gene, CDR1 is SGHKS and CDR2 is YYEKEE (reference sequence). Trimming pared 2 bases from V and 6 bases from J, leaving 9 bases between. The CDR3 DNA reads TGTGCCAGCAGCTTCCAGGGAACCGAGCAGTACTTC. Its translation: CASSFQGTEQYF.

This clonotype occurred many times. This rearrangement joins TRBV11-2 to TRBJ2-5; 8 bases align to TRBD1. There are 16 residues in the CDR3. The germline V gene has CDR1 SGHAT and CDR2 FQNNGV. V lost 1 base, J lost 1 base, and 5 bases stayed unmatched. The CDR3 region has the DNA TGTGCCAGCAGCTTAGGCGGACAGGGACTCCAAGAGACCCAGTACTTC. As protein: CASSLGGQGLQETQYF.

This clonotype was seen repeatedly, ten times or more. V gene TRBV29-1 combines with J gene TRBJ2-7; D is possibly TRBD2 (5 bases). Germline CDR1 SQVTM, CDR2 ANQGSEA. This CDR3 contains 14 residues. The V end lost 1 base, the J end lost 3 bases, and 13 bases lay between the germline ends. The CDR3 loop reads CSVEVVHRDYEQYF. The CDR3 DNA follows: TGCAGCGTTGAAGTTGTCCACCGGGACTACGAGCAGTACTTC.

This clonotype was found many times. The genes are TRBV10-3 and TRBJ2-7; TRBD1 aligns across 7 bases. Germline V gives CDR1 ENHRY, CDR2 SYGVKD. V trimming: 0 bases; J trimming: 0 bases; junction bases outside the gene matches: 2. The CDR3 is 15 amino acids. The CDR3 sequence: CAISESTGDSYEQYF. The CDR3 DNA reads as TGTGCCATCAGTGAGTCAACAGGGGACTCCTACGAGCAGTACTTC.

For the CDR3, the DNA is TGCGCCAGCAGCTTAAAACTAGCGGGAGATTCCTACGAGCAGTACTTC. Its translation is CASSLKLAGDSYEQYF. The rearrangement joins TRBV5-1 to TRBJ2-7; the match to TRBD2 covers 11 bases. Trimming cost V 2 bases and J 1 base; bases outside gene matches: 5. Germline CDR1 reads SGHRS; CDR2 reads YFSETQ. This CDR3 has 16 amino acids.

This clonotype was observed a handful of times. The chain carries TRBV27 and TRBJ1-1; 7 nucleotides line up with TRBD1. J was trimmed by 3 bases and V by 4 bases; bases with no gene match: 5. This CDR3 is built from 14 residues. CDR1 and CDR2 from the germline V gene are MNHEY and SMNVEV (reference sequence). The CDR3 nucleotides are TGTGCCAGCAGTTCACGCAGGGGGGACACTGAAGCTTTCTTT. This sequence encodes CASSSRRGDTEAFF.

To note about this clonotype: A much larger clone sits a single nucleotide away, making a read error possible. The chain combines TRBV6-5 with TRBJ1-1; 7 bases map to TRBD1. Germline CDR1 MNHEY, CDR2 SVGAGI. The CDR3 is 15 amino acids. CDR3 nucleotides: TGTGCCAGCAGTCCTCAAGGGACAGCGAACATTGAAGCTTTCTTT. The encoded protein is CASSPQGTANIEAFF.

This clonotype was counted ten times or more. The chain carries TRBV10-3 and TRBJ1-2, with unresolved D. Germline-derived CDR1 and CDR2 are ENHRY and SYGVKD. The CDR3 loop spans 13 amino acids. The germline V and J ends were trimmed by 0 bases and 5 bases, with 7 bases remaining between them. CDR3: CAISESTAYGYTF. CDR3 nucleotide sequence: TGTGCCATCAGTGAGTCTACAGCTTATGGCTACACCTTC.

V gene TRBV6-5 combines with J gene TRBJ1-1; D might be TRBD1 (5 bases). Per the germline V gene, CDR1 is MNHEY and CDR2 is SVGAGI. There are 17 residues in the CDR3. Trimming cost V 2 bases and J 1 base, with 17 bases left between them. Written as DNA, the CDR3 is TGTGCCAGCAGTTACAGGGGTAGTGGGTACGAGAACACTGAAGCTTTCTTT. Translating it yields CASSYRGSGYENTEAFF.

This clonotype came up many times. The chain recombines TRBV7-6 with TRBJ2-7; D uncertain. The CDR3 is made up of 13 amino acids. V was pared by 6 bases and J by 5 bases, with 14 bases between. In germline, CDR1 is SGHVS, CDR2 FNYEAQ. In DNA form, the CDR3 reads TGTGCCAGCAGTTACGCCCTAGAAGACGAGCAGTACTTC. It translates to CASSYALEDEQYF. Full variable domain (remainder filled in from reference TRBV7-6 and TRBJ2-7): GAGVSQSPRYKVTKRGQDVALRCDPISGHVSLYWYRQALGQGPEFLTYFNYEAQQDKSGLPNDRFSAERPEGSISTLTIQRTEQRDSAMYRCASSYALEDEQYFGPGTRLTVT.

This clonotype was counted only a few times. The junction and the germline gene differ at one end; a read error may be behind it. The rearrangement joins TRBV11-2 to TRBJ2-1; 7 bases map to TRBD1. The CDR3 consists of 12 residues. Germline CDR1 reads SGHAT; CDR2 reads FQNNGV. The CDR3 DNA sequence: TGTGCCAGCAGATCCGACAGGGATGAACAGTTCTTC. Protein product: CASRSDRDEQFF. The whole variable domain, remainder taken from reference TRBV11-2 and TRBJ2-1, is EAGVAQSPRYKIIEKRQSVAFWCNPISGHATLYWYQQILGQGPKLLIQFQNNGVVDDSQLPKDRFSAERLKGVDSTLKIQPAKLEDSAVYLCASRSDRDEQFFGPGTRLTVL.